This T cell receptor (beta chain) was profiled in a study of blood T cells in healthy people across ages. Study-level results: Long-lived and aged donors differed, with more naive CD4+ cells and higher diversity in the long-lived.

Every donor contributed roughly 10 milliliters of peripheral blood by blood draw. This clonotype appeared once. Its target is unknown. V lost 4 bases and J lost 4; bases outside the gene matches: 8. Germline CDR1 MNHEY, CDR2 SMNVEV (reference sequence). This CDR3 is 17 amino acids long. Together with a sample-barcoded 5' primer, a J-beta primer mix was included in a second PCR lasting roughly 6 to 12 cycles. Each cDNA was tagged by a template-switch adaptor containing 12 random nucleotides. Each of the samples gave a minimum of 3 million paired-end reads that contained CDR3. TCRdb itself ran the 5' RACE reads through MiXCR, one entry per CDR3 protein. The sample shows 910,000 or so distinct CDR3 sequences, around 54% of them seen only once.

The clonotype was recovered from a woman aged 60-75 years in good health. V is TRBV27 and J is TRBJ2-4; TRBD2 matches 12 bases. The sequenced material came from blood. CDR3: CASSSWTSGVRKNIQYF. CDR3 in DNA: TGTGCCAGCAGTTCATGGACTAGCGGGGTCAGGAAAAACATTCAGTACTTC.